A single T cell receptor beta chain is shown here with its context. Its matching antigen is unknown. A much bigger clone sits one base away, suggesting this may be a read error. The data stem from a study of T-cell reconstitution after alpha-beta-depleted transplantation in children. During its preparation, the TCRbeta library received unique molecular identifiers. TCRdb re-called the PCR reads through MiXCR, storing one row per CDR3 protein. The sample includes under 400,000 distinct CDR3 sequences, approximately 23% seen only once; the top ten take 9.5% to 13%. The CDR3 length is 16 residues. Findings and caveats of the study: T-cell counts and diversity at one year following transplant were attributed mainly to newly produced T cells. It was surviving recipient T cells and thymic progenitors that gave some patients high TCRbeta diversity at day 60. After transplant, at about two months, alpha-beta T cells were reportedly derived from several hundred expanded graft clones.

The sequenced sample was PBMCs, mostly from graft donor cells, obtained 180 days after TCRalphabeta/CD19-depleted stem cell transplant. The chain recombines TRBV12-3 or TRBV12-4 with TRBJ2-2, with 13 bases identical to TRBD2. The TCR comes from a male patient between 5 and 17 years old who had a stem cell transplant for acute lymphoblastic leukemia, so the T cells may come from the graft donor. CDR3 protein: CASSFVGTSGTGEPFF. As DNA, the CDR3 is TGTGCCAGCAGTTTCGTGGGGACTAGCGGGACCGGGGAGCCGTTTTTT.